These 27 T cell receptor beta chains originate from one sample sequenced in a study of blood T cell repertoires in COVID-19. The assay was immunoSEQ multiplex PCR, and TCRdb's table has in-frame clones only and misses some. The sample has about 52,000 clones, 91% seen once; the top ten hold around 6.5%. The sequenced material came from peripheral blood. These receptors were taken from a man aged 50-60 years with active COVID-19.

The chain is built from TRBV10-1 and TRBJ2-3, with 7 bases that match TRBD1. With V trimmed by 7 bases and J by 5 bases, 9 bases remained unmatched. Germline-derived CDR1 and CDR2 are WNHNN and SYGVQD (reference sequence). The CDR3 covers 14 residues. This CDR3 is CASKDDRDKDTQYF. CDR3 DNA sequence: TGCGCCAGCAAAGACGACAGGGACAAAGATACGCAGTATTTT.

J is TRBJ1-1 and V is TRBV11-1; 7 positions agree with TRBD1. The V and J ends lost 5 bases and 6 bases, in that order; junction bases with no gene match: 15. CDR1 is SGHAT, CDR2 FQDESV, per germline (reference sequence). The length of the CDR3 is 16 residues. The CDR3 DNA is TGTGCCAGCAGCATACATGACACAGGGGTTTGGGCTGAAGCTTTCTTT. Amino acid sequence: CASSIHDTGVWAEAFF.

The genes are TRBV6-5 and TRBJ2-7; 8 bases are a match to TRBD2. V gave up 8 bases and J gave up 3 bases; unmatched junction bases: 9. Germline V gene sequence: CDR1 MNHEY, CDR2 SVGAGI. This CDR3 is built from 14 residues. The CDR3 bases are TGTGCCAGCCAAATAGTGGCGGGGGGCTACGAGCAGTACTTC. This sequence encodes CASQIVAGGYEQYF.

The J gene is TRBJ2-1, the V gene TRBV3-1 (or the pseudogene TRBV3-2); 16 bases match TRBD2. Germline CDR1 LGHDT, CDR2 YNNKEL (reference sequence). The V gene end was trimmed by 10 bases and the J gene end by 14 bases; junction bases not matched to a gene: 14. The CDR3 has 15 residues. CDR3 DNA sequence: TGTGCCACCGGAGGGACTAGCGGGAGGGATGGAGCCGAGTTCTTC. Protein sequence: CATGGTSGRDGAEFF.

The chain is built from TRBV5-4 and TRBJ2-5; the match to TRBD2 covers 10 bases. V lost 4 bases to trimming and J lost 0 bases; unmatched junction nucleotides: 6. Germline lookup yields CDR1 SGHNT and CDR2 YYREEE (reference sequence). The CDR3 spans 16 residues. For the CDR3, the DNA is TGTGCCAGCAGCACCGGGACTAGCGTAAACCAAGAGACCCAGTACTTC. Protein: CASSTGTSVNQETQYF.

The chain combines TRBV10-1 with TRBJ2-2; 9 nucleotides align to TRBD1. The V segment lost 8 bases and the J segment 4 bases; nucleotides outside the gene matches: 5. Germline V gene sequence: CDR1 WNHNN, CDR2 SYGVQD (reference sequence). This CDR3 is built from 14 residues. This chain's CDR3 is CASSTGGGTGELFF. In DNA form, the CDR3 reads TGCGCCAGCTCGACAGGGGGGGGCACCGGGGAGCTGTTTTTT.

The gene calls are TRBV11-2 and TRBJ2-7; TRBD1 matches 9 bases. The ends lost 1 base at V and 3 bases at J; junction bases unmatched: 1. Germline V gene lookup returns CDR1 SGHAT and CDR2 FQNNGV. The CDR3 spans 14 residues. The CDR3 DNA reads TGTGCCAGCAGCTTAGGGGACAGGGTCTACGAGCAGTACTTC. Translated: CASSLGDRVYEQYF.

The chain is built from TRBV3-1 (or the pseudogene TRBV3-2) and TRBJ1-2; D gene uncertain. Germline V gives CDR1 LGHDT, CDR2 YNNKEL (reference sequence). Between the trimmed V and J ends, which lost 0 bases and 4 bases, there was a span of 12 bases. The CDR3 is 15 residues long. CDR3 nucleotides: TGTGCCAGCAGCCAAGATTCGCGCCTTTCCTATGGCTACACCTTC. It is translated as CASSQDSRLSYGYTF.

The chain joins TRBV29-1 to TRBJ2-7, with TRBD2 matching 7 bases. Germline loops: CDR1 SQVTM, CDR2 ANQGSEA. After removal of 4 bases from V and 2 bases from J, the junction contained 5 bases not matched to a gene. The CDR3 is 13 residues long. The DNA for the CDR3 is TGCAGCGTTGTATCGGGGGGTACCTACGAGCAGTACTTC. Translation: CSVVSGGTYEQYF.

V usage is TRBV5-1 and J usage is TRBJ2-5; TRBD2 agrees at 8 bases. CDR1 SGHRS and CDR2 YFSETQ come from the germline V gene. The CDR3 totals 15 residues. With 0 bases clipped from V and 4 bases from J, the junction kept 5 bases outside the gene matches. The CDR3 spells CASSLVGSGGETQYF. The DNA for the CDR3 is TGCGCCAGCAGCTTGGTTGGCAGCGGGGGAGAGACCCAGTACTTC.

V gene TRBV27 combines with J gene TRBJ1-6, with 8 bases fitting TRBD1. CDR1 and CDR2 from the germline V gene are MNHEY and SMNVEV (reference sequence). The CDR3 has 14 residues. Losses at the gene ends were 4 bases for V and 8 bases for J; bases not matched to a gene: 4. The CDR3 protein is CASSSGQGYSPLHF. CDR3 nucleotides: TGTGCCAGCAGTTCAGGACAGGGATATTCACCCCTCCACTTT.

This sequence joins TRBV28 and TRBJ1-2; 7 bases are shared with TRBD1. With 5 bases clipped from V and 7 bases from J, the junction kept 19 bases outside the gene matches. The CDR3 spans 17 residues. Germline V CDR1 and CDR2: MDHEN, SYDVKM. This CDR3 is CASSRPTVYRGSSGYTF. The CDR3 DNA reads TGTGCCAGCAGTCGCCCGACCGTCTACAGGGGATCCTCTGGCTACACCTTC.

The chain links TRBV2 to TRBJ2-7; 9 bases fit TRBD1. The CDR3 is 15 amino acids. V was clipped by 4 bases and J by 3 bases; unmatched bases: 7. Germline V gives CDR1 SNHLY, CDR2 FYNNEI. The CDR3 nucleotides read TGTGCCAGCAGTGCTGACAGGGGGTTCGTCTACGAGCAGTACTTC. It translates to CASSADRGFVYEQYF.

The chain's CDR3 is CASSFGAGAQETQYF. For the CDR3, the DNA is TGTGCCAGCAGTTTTGGCGCGGGGGCGCAAGAGACCCAGTACTTC. The V gene is TRBV28, the J gene TRBJ2-5, with a tentative D call TRBD2 (7 bases). From germline, CDR1 is MDHEN and CDR2 SYDVKM. Between the trimmed V and J ends, which lost 3 bases and 2 bases, there was a span of 13 bases. This CDR3 has 15 amino acids.

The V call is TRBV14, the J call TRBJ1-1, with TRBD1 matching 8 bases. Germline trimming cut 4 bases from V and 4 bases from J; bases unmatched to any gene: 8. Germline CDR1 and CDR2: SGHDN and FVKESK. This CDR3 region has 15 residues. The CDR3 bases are TGTGCCAGCAGCCGCTTGACAGGGGTGGGCACTGAAGCTTTCTTT. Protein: CASSRLTGVGTEAFF.

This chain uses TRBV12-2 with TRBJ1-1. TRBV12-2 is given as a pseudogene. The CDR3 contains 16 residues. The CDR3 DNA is TGTGCAAGTCGCTTCAATTCGCGCCGGGAGAACACTGAAGCTTTCTTT. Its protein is CASRFNSRRENTEAFF.

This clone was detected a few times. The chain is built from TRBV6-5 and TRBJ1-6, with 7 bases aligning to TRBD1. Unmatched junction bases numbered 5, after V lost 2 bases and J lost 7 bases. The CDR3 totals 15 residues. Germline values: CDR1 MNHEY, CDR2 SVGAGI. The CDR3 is CASSYETGSNSPLHF. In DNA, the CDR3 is TGTGCCAGCAGTTACGAGACAGGGTCAAATTCACCCCTCCACTTT.

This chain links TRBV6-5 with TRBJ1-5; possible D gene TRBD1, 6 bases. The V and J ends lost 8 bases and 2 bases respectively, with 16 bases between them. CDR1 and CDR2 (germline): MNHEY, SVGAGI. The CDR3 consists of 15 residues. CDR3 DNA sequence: TGTGCCAGCCGGGGGGGGCCAGGCGGCAATCAGCCCCAGCATTTT. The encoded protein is CASRGGPGGNQPQHF.

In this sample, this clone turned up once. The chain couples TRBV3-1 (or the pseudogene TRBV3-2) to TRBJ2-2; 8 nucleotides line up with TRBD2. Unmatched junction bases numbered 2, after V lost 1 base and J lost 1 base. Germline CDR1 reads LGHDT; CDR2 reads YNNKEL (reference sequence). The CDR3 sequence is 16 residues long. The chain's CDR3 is CASSQGLARNTGELFF. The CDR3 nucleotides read TGTGCCAGCAGCCAAGGACTAGCGAGGAACACCGGGGAGCTGTTTTTT.

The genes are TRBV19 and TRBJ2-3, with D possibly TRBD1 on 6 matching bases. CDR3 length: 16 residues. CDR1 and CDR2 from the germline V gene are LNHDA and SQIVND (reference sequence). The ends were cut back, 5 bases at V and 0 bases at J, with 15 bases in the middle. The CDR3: CASSPGQTTSTDTQYF. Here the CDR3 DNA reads TGTGCCAGTAGTCCCGGACAGACTACTAGCACAGATACGCAGTATTTT.

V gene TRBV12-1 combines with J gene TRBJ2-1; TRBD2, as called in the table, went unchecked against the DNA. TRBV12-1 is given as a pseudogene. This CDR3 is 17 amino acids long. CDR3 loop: CASPRPPTDSPYNEQFF. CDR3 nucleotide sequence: TGTGCCAGCCCCCGCCCACCGACCGACTCGCCCTACAATGAGCAGTTCTTC.

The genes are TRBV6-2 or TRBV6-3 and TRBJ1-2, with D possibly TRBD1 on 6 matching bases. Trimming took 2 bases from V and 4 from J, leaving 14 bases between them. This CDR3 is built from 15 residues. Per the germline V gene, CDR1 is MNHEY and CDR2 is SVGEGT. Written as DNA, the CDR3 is TGTGCCAGCAGTTACCCGGGGGGCGAGGTCTATGGCTACACCTTC. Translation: CASSYPGGEVYGYTF.

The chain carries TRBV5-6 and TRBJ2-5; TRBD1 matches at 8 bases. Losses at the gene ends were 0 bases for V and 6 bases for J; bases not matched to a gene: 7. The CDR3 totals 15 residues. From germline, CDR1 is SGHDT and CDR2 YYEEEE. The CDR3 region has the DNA TGTGCCAGCAGCTTGGCGACAGGGGATCGAAAGACCCAGTACTTC. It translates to CASSLATGDRKTQYF. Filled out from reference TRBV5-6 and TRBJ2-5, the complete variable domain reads DAGVTQSPTHLIKTRGQQVTLRCSPKSGHDTVSWYQQALGQGPQFIFQYYEEEERQRGNFPDRFSGHQFPNYSSELNVNALLLGDSALYLCASSLATGDRKTQYFGPGTRLLVL.

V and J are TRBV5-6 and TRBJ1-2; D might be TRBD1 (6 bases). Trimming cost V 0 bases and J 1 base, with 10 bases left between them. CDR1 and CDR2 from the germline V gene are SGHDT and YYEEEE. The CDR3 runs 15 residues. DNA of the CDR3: TGTGCCAGCAGCTTGGGGGGGCCGAGTAACTATGGCTACACCTTC. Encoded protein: CASSLGGPSNYGYTF.

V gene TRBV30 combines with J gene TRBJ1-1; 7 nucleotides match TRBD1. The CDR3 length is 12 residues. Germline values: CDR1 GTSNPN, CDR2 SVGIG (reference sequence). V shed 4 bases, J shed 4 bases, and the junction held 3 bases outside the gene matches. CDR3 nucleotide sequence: TGTGCCTGGAACAGGGGCGGCACTGAAGCTTTCTTT. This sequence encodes CAWNRGGTEAFF.

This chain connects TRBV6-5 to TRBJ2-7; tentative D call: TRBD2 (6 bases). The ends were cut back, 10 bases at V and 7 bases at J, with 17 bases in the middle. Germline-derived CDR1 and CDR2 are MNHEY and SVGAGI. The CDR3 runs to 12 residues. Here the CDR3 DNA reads TGTGCCATCCGGGACTCACAACGGGAGCAGTACTTC. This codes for CAIRDSQREQYF.

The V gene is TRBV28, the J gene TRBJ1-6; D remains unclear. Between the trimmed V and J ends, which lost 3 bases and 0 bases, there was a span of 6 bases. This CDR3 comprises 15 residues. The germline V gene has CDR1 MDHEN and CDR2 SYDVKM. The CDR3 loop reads CASSFYSSYNSPLHF. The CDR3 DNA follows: TGTGCCAGCAGTTTTTACAGCTCCTATAATTCACCCCTCCACTTT.